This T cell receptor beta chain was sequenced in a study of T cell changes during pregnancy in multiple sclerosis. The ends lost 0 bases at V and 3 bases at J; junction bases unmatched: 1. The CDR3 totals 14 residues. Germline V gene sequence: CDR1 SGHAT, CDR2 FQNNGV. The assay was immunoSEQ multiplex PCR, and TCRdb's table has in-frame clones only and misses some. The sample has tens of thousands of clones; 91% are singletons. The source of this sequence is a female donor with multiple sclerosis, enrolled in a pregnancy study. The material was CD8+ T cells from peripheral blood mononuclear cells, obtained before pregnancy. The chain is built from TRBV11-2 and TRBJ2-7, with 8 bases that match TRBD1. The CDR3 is CASSLEQGGYEQYF. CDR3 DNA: TGTGCCAGCAGCTTAGAACAGGGGGGCTACGAGCAGTACTTC. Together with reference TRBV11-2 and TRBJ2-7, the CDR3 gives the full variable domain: EAGVAQSPRYKIIEKRQSVAFWCNPISGHATLYWYQQILGQGPKLLIQFQNNGVVDDSQLPKDRFSAERLKGVDSTLKIQPAKLEDSAVYLCASSLEQGGYEQYFGPGTRLTVT.